This entry lists 29 T cell receptor beta chains sequenced from one sample in a study of blood T cell repertoires in COVID-19. Assay used: immunoSEQ multiplex PCR; TCRdb lists only in-frame clones, some missing. This table holds about 95,000 clones, approximately 84% found once. Sequencing was done on a sample of peripheral blood. Receptors originate from a human donor in a cohort sampled during active COVID-19.

The chain combines TRBV10-2 with TRBJ1-6; D unresolved. The CDR3 totals 13 residues. Germline V gene sequence: CDR1 WSHSY, CDR2 SAAADI. The ends were cut back, 0 bases at V and 9 bases at J, with 6 bases in the middle. CDR3 protein: CASSESRLSPLHF. The CDR3, as DNA: TGCGCCAGCAGTGAGTCCAGACTTTCACCCCTCCACTTT.

This rearrangement joins TRBV6-4 to TRBJ2-7; TRBD2 is a possible D gene (5 bases). From germline, CDR1 is MRHNA and CDR2 SNTAGT. V lost 8 bases to trimming and J lost 7 bases, with 9 bases between them. This CDR3 has 10 amino acids. The CDR3 sequence is CASATGEQYF. CDR3 coding DNA: TGTGCCAGCGCCACGGGGGAGCAGTACTTC.

V usage is TRBV29-1 and J usage is TRBJ2-7; 8 bases agree with TRBD1. V was clipped by 6 bases and J by 0 bases; unmatched bases: 10. Germline CDR1 reads SQVTM; CDR2 reads ANQGSEA. The length of the CDR3 is 15 residues. The CDR3 region is CSVQMPGTGSYEQYF. CDR3 DNA: TGCAGCGTCCAAATGCCCGGGACAGGCTCCTACGAGCAGTACTTC.

The V and J genes are TRBV6-5 and TRBJ1-1, with 9 bases lining up with TRBD1. V dropped 5 bases and J dropped 11; count of bases not matched to a gene: 12. The V gene's germline CDR1 is MNHEY and CDR2 SVGAGI. This CDR3 has 14 amino acids. The CDR3 coding sequence is TGTGCCAGCAGTAATCCGGGTTGGACAGGGGATGCTTTCTTT. Translating gives CASSNPGWTGDAFF.

This rearrangement joins TRBV2 to TRBJ2-3; 10 nucleotides agree with TRBD1. Germline trimming cut 3 bases from V and 5 bases from J; bases unmatched to any gene: 8. CDR1 and CDR2 from the germline V gene are SNHLY and FYNNEI. The CDR3 totals 16 residues. DNA for the CDR3: TGTGCCAGCAGTGATGGGGGACAGGGGAACCGAGATACGCAGTATTTT. The encoded protein is CASSDGGQGNRDTQYF.

The genes are TRBV29-1 and TRBJ1-2; TRBD1 agrees at 9 bases. The ends lost 3 bases at V and 8 bases at J; junction bases unmatched: 10. This CDR3 comprises 14 residues. Germline V gene sequence: CDR1 SQVTM, CDR2 ANQGSEA. CDR3 amino acids: CSVETGGANLGYTF. Written as DNA, the CDR3 is TGCAGCGTTGAGACAGGGGGTGCTAACCTGGGCTACACCTTC. Full variable domain (remainder filled in from reference TRBV29-1 and TRBJ1-2): SAVISQKPSRDICQRGTSLTIQCQVDSQVTMMFWYRQQPGQSLTLIATANQGSEATYESGFVIDKFPISRPNLTFSTLTVSNMSPEDSSIYLCSVETGGANLGYTFGSGTRLTVV.

This clone came up once. The CDR3 loop is CASSRRLAGVNTGELFF. CDR3 nucleotide sequence: TGTGCCAGCAGCCGCAGGCTAGCGGGGGTTAACACCGGGGAGCTGTTTTTT. The V call is TRBV7-9, the J call TRBJ2-2, with 10 bases matching TRBD2. V shed 5 bases, J shed 2 bases, and the junction held 8 bases outside the gene matches. The CDR3 contains 17 residues. In germline, CDR1 is SEHNR, CDR2 FQNEAQ (reference sequence).

The chain has TRBV18 and TRBJ2-3; D gene unclear. Germline loops: CDR1 KGHSH, CDR2 LQKENI. The CDR3 runs to 14 residues. V was cut by 0 bases and J by 2 bases, with 6 bases left in between. CDR3 nucleotide sequence: TGTGCCAGCTCACCACCGGCCTTCACAGATACGCAGTATTTT. It codes for CASSPPAFTDTQYF.

This chain uses TRBV7-2 with TRBJ2-5, with 11 positions matching TRBD2. CDR1 and CDR2 (germline): SGHTA, FQGNSA. The V and J ends lost 1 base and 2 bases, in that order; junction bases with no gene match: 0. The CDR3 runs 15 residues. The CDR3 bases are TGTGCCAGCAGCTTAGGACTAGCGGGGCAAGAGACCCAGTACTTC. Translating it yields CASSLGLAGQETQYF.

The chain links TRBV10-1 to TRBJ2-3; TRBD2 might be the D (5 bases). The CDR3 consists of 16 residues. The germline gives CDR1 WNHNN, CDR2 SYGVQD (reference sequence). V was cut by 3 bases and J by 3 bases, with 16 bases left in between. Written as DNA, the CDR3 is TGCGCCAGCAGTGACAGGACTCCTTCCATGACAGATACGCAGTATTTT. Its translation: CASSDRTPSMTDTQYF.

This chain joins TRBV29-1 and TRBJ1-4, with TRBD1 identical over 9 bases. The junction had 7 bases not matched to a gene; V was cut back by 6 bases and J by 5 bases. This CDR3 has 14 residues. Germline V lookup: CDR1 SQVTM, CDR2 ANQGSEA. DNA of the CDR3: TGCAGCGTGAAACCCGGGACAGGGAATGAAAAACTGTTTTTT. It yields the protein CSVKPGTGNEKLFF.

The chain is built from TRBV12-5 and TRBJ2-1, with 8 bases identical to TRBD2. V gave up 7 bases and J gave up 10 bases; unmatched junction bases: 9. The CDR3 sequence is 13 residues long. Germline CDR1 reads LGHNT; CDR2 reads FRNRAP. The CDR3 region is CASEFREGLEQFF. The CDR3 DNA follows: TGTGCTAGTGAATTTCGGGAGGGCCTCGAGCAGTTCTTC.

The rearrangement links TRBV2 to TRBJ2-2, with 7 bases aligning to TRBD2. Trimming cost V 4 bases and J 1 base; bases outside gene matches: 6. The CDR3 length is 16 residues. Germline values: CDR1 SNHLY, CDR2 FYNNEI. The CDR3 protein is CASSVMSGKNTGELFF. The CDR3 region has the DNA TGTGCCAGCAGTGTAATGAGCGGGAAGAACACCGGGGAGCTGTTTTTT.

The chain combines TRBV19 with TRBJ1-5; the match to TRBD1 covers 9 bases. V was pared by 5 bases and J by 1 base, with 0 bases of the junction left unmatched. The CDR3 is 14 residues long. From germline, CDR1 is LNHDA and CDR2 SQIVND (reference sequence). This CDR3 reads CASSGTGSNQPQHF. CDR3 nucleotide sequence: TGTGCCAGTAGTGGGACAGGGAGCAATCAGCCCCAGCATTTT.

The chain combines TRBV28 with TRBJ1-2; a weak D match, TRBD1 (6 bases). The CDR3 contains 16 residues. V lost 5 bases and J 8 bases, leaving 24 bases between the germline ends. Germline V lookup: CDR1 MDHEN, CDR2 SYDVKM. This CDR3 is CASSDRRRGSMLGYTF. CDR3 sequence (DNA): TGTGCCAGCAGTGATCGGCGTAGGGGGTCTATGCTAGGCTACACCTTC.

The chain is built from TRBV6-5 and TRBJ2-7; 11 bases fit TRBD1. Per the germline V gene, CDR1 is MNHEY and CDR2 is SVGAGI. The V segment lost 4 bases and the J segment 6 bases; nucleotides outside the gene matches: 2. This CDR3 region has 13 residues. In DNA form, the CDR3 reads TGTGCCAGCAGTTCGGACAGGGGGCGCGAGCAGTACTTC. It is translated as CASSSDRGREQYF.

The chain uses TRBV2 and TRBJ2-3, with D possibly TRBD2 on 6 matching bases. Per the germline V gene, CDR1 is SNHLY and CDR2 is FYNNEI. V gave up 4 bases and J gave up 3 bases, with 11 bases separating them. The CDR3 runs 14 residues. CDR3 sequence: CASSAGGWTDTQYF. As DNA, the CDR3 is TGTGCCAGCAGTGCCGGGGGATGGACAGATACGCAGTATTTT.

The chain links TRBV28 to TRBJ1-5; D is undetermined. The V gene lost 6 bases and the J gene lost 0 bases, with 15 bases spanning the gap. In germline, CDR1 is MDHEN, CDR2 SYDVKM. The CDR3 extends over 16 amino acids. As DNA, the CDR3 is TGTGCCAGCAGGGAGTTACAAGGATATAGCAATCAGCCCCAGCATTTT. This sequence encodes CASRELQGYSNQPQHF. Complete variable domain (other parts from reference TRBV28 and TRBJ1-5): DVKVTQSSRYLVKRTGEKVFLECVQDMDHENMFWYRQDPGLGLRLIYFSYDVKMKEKGDIPEGYSVSREKKERFSLILESASTNQTSMYLCASRELQGYSNQPQHFGDGTRLSIL.

This sequence joins TRBV19 and TRBJ2-3, with 8 bases identical to TRBD2. Losses at the gene ends were 3 bases for V and 6 bases for J; bases not matched to a gene: 5. The CDR3 extends over 14 amino acids. CDR1 is LNHDA and CDR2 is SQIVND in the germline V gene (reference sequence). The CDR3 reads CASSIPGGRDTQYF. The CDR3 region has the DNA TGTGCCAGTAGTATTCCTGGCGGGAGGGATACGCAGTATTTT.

As DNA, the CDR3 is TGCAGCGGCGAAATGGGGCTCTCTGGAAACACCATATATTTT. Translated, it gives CSGEMGLSGNTIYF. The V and J genes are TRBV29-1 and TRBJ1-3, with D perhaps TRBD1 (5 bases). V lost 7 bases and J 0 bases, leaving 13 bases between the germline ends. Germline CDR1 is SQVTM and CDR2 is ANQGSEA. The CDR3 extends over 14 amino acids.

This clone was counted a few times. J is TRBJ2-2 and V is TRBV5-1; 9 nucleotides line up with TRBD2. CDR3 length equals 18 residues. The V gene's germline CDR1 is SGHRS and CDR2 YFSETQ. V lost 4 bases, J lost 5 bases, and 15 bases stayed unmatched. CDR3 amino acids: CASSIRQAAREGTGELFF. The CDR3 coding sequence is TGCGCCAGCAGCATCAGACAGGCCGCGCGGGAGGGAACCGGGGAGCTGTTTTTT.

The chain has TRBV14 and TRBJ1-1, with TRBD1 identical over 11 bases. Germline trimming cut 1 base from V and 3 bases from J; bases unmatched to any gene: 7. Germline V CDR1 and CDR2: SGHDN, FVKESK. The CDR3 is 17 residues long. CDR3 region: CASSQGTGGGGYTEAFF. For the CDR3, the DNA is TGTGCCAGCAGCCAAGGGACAGGGGGCGGAGGCTACACTGAAGCTTTCTTT.

The chain recombines TRBV24-1 with TRBJ2-5; 8 nucleotides match TRBD2. Per germline, CDR1 KGHDR and CDR2 SFDVKD. This CDR3 is built from 13 residues. J lost 8 bases, V lost 11 bases, and 12 bases had no gene match. CDR3 loop: CASKGGLAGTQYF. The CDR3 DNA reads as TGTGCCAGCAAGGGGGGTCTAGCGGGTACCCAGTACTTC.

This clone showed up just once. This sequence joins TRBV9 and TRBJ2-2; TRBD1 matches 10 bases. With 0 bases clipped from V and 4 bases from J, the junction kept 9 bases outside the gene matches. CDR3 size: 18 residues. Germline CDR1 is SGDLS and CDR2 is YYNGEE. CDR3 bases: TGTGCCAGCAGCGTAGCTACCATAGGGACAGGGGTCACCGGGGAGCTGTTTTTT. It encodes CASSVATIGTGVTGELFF.

This sequence joins TRBV28 and TRBJ1-3, with TRBD1 matching 8 bases. The CDR3 is 18 amino acids. V shed 5 bases and J 7 bases; nucleotides not matched to a gene: 19. CDR1 is MDHEN, CDR2 SYDVKM, per germline. The CDR3, as DNA: TGTGCCAGCAGTCCCCGGACAGGGAGAGCCGTTCCAGGTAACACCATATATTTT. Translating it yields CASSPRTGRAVPGNTIYF. The variable domain in full, completed from reference TRBV28 and TRBJ1-3, reads DVKVTQSSRYLVKRTGEKVFLECVQDMDHENMFWYRQDPGLGLRLIYFSYDVKMKEKGDIPEGYSVSREKKERFSLILESASTNQTSMYLCASSPRTGRAVPGNTIYFGEGSWLTVV.

The gene calls are TRBV18 and TRBJ1-1, with D unclear. CDR1 KGHSH and CDR2 LQKENI come from the germline V gene. Trimming shortened V by 0 bases and J by 2 bases, and 7 bases separated the two germline ends. The length of the CDR3 is 14 residues. In DNA form, the CDR3 reads TGTGCCAGCTCACCACCGGCCCCTAACACTGAAGCTTTCTTT. Translating it yields CASSPPAPNTEAFF.

This chain joins TRBV7-8 and TRBJ2-2; 7 nucleotides line up with TRBD1. CDR3 length: 13 amino acids. CDR1 is SGHVS and CDR2 is FQNEAQ in the germline V gene. Trimming took 5 bases from V and 6 from J; bases not matched to a gene: 3. The CDR3, as DNA: TGTGCCAGCAGCCCAGGACAGGCCGGGGAGCTGTTTTTT. It specifies CASSPGQAGELFF.

In the case of this clone: An end of the junction does not agree with germline; a read error may underlie this. The same CDR3 arises from other DNA sequences in this sample as well. The chain couples TRBV7-7 to TRBJ2-7, with 9 bases that match TRBD2. The CDR3 has 14 residues. The germline gives CDR1 SSHAT, CDR2 FNYEAQ (reference sequence). CDR3 sequence reads: CASSLGRGGYEQYF. The CDR3 DNA is TGTGCTAGCAGCTTGGGGCGGGGGGGCTACGAGCAGTACTTC.

V and J are TRBV5-1 and TRBJ2-1, with a weak D call TRBD2 (5 bases). The germline V gene has CDR1 SGHRS and CDR2 YFSETQ. With 6 bases removed from V and 4 bases from J, the gap between germline ends came to 20 bases. The CDR3 spans 16 residues. CDR3 DNA sequence: TGCGCCAGCACCGTGGCGACTATAAACTTTTACAATGAGCAGTTCTTC. It translates to CASTVATINFYNEQFF.